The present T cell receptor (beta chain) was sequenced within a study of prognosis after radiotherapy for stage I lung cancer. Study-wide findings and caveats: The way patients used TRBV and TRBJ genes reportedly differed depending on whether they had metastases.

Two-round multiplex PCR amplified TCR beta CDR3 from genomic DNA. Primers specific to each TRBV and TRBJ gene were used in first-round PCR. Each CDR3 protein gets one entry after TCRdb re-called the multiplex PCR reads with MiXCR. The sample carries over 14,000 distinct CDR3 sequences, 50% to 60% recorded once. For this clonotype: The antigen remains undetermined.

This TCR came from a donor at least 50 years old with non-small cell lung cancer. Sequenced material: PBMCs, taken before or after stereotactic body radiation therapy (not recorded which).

CDR3 sequence: CASSYQLAGLTQYF. DNA for the CDR3: TGTGCCAGCAGTTATCAACTAGCGGGTCTCACCCAGTACTTC. J is TRBJ2-5 and V is TRBV6-9; 9 bases are a match to TRBD2. CDR1 and CDR2 (germline): MNHGY, SVAAGI. The CDR3 length is 14 residues. V was pared by 2 bases and J by 8 bases, with 6 bases of the junction left unmatched.